This TCR beta chain appears in the sequencing data of a study of cytomegalovirus exposure and HLA in healthy donors. 60 Vbeta and 13 Jbeta primers were used in PCR. Libraries were prepared by immunoSEQ multiplex PCR; TCRdb keeps only in-frame clonotypes and omits some of them. The table lists about 150,000 clones, approximately 73% of them singletons, with under 2% in the top ten. The CDR3 contains 15 residues. The ends were cut back, 5 bases at V and 0 bases at J, with 11 bases in the middle. The germline V gene encodes CDR1 SGHTA and CDR2 FQGNSA. The J gene is TRBJ1-5, the V gene TRBV7-2; no clear D. The sequence was obtained from a woman aged 18 to 35 in good health and CMV-seronegative. Sequenced: PBMCs. CDR3 bases: TGTGCCAGCAGCATTTACGGTTATAGCAATCAGCCCCAGCATTTT. Amino acids: CASSIYGYSNQPQHF.